The 4 T cell receptor beta chains given below trace back to one sample, sequenced in a study of CD8+CD57+ T cells in acquired aplastic anemia. Genomic DNA was employed as the template in profiling TCR beta VDJ and CDR3. A single record per CDR3 protein comes from TCRdb applying MiXCR to the reads. The sample shows 120,000 or so distinct CDR3 sequences, nearly 40% of them seen only once. All patients picked for sequencing had shown, by flow cytometry, an expansion of CD8+CD57+ cells. Sequencing input: sorted CD4+, CD8+, or CD8+CD57+ T cells (not recorded which) from PBMCs. The receptors were gathered from a human donor with aplastic anemia.

This chain joins TRBV3-1 and TRBJ2-5, with a weak D call TRBD2 (7 bases). The CDR3 is 17 residues long. Deletions cut 2 bases from V and 1 base from J, with 17 bases between. Germline-derived CDR1 and CDR2 are LGHDT and YNNKEL (reference sequence). The DNA of the CDR3 is TGTGCCAGCAGCCAAAGTTCCCGGGGGGCCCGCCAAGAGACCCAGTACTTC. Residues: CASSQSSRGARQETQYF.

The chain recombines TRBV7-3 with TRBJ2-5; the D is unclear. This CDR3 has 14 amino acids. V was cut by 1 base and J by 0 bases, with 6 bases left in between. Germline loops: CDR1 SGHTA, CDR2 FQGTGA. CDR3 region: CASSLSADQETQYF. The CDR3 coding sequence is TGTGCCAGCAGCTTAAGCGCGGACCAAGAGACCCAGTACTTC.

This clonotype was seen repeatedly, ten times or more. The J gene is TRBJ1-5, the V gene TRBV15; 10 bases are a match to TRBD1. The CDR3 covers 15 residues. V shed 0 bases and J 6 bases; nucleotides not matched to a gene: 2. Germline V gene lookup returns CDR1 LNHNV and CDR2 YYDKDF (reference sequence). In nucleotides, the CDR3 is TGTGCCACCAGCAGAGAGGACAGGGGGAGTCAGCCCCAGCATTTT. This gives the protein CATSREDRGSQPQHF.

On this clonotype: The CDR3 does not end in the conserved phenylalanine or tryptophan, so this is likely a read error. The J gene is TRBJ1-1, the V gene TRBV10-3; no definite D call. V was shortened by 3 bases and J by 1 base, with 6 bases between the two germline ends. Germline CDR1 and CDR2: ENHRY and SYGVKD. The CDR3 consists of 13 residues. The chain's CDR3 is CAISDRRNTEAFS. CDR3 in DNA: TGTGCCATCAGTGACCGGCGGAACACTGAAGCTTTCTCT.